This passage covers 24 T cell receptor beta chains from one sample sequenced in a study of blood T cell repertoires in COVID-19. Sequencing used immunoSEQ multiplex PCR; TCRdb keeps in-frame clones, though not all of them. Of some 83,000 clones detected, roughly four fifths appear once; the ten largest clones hold about a fifth. What was sequenced was peripheral blood. Every receptor here comes from a human donor in a cohort sampled during active COVID-19.

The table lists this clone with a few counts. This chain connects TRBV23-1 to TRBJ1-1; D remains ambiguous. TRBV23-1 is known as an ORF, though its function is uncertain. V lost 7 bases and J lost 1, with 10 bases in between. CDR3 length: 13 amino acids. This CDR3 is CASTRSGNTEAFF. CDR3 nucleotide sequence: TGCGCCAGCACCCGTTCCGGGAACACTGAAGCTTTCTTT.

The table lists this clone with a count of one. The chain has TRBV19 and TRBJ1-1, with D possibly matching TRBD1 (5 bases). This CDR3 has 16 amino acids. Deletions cut 6 bases from V and 0 bases from J, with 17 bases between. Germline V CDR1 and CDR2: LNHDA, SQIVND (reference sequence). The CDR3 region is CASSPGRAALNTEAFF. The CDR3 DNA is TGTGCCAGTAGCCCAGGGAGGGCCGCACTGAACACTGAAGCTTTCTTT.

The V gene is TRBV6-5, the J gene TRBJ2-3, with D maybe TRBD1 (6 bases). Trimming removed 10 bases from V and 3 bases from J, with 14 bases in between. Germline V gives CDR1 MNHEY, CDR2 SVGAGI. The CDR3 runs 13 residues. DNA for the CDR3: TGTGCCACCCAGGGGCAGAATACAGATACGCAGTATTTT. Its protein is CATQGQNTDTQYF.

This clone was observed once. V is TRBV6-6 and J is TRBJ1-3; maybe TRBD1 (6 bases). In germline, CDR1 is MNHNY, CDR2 SVGAGI (reference sequence). The CDR3 extends over 16 amino acids. Trimming removed 4 bases from V and 0 bases from J, with 13 bases in between. As DNA, the CDR3 is TGTGCCAGCAGTTTTGACAGGACGGGCTCTGGAAACACCATATATTTT. Amino acids: CASSFDRTGSGNTIYF.

Written as DNA, the CDR3 is TGTGCCAGCAGCCAATCTAGCGGGGCCTACGAGCAGTACTTC. It is translated as CASSQSSGAYEQYF. The chain is built from TRBV3-1 (or the pseudogene TRBV3-2) and TRBJ2-7; TRBD2 aligns across 9 bases. The CDR3 extends over 14 amino acids. Germline values: CDR1 LGHDT, CDR2 YNNKEL (reference sequence). With V trimmed by 2 bases and J by 2 bases, 1 base remained unmatched.

This clone has ten or more counts. V and J are TRBV5-1 and TRBJ1-1; D gene unclear. CDR1 is SGHRS, CDR2 YFSETQ, per germline. This CDR3 is built from 14 residues. Trimming cost V 0 bases and J 4 bases, with 10 bases left between them. Here the CDR3 reads CASSLAAGGTEAFF. The CDR3 nucleotides read TGCGCCAGCAGCTTGGCCGCCGGAGGCACTGAAGCTTTCTTT. Complete variable domain (other parts from reference TRBV5-1 and TRBJ1-1): KAGVTQTPRYLIKTRGQQVTLSCSPISGHRSVSWYQQTPGQGLQFLFEYFSETQRNKGNFPGRFSGRQFSNSRSEMNVSTLELGDSALYLCASSLAAGGTEAFFGQGTRLTVV.

The gene calls are TRBV18 and TRBJ2-6; possibly TRBD1 for D (5 bases). The CDR3 runs to 17 residues. Germline values: CDR1 KGHSH, CDR2 LQKENI. The germline V and J ends were trimmed by 0 bases and 0 bases, with 9 bases remaining between them. Written as DNA, the CDR3 is TGTGCCAGCTCACCACCAGGGGCCCTCTCTGGGGCCAACGTCCTGACTTTC. The encoded protein is CASSPPGALSGANVLTF.

The V gene is TRBV7-6, the J gene TRBJ2-7, with 9 positions matching TRBD1. CDR1 is SGHVS and CDR2 is FNYEAQ in the germline V gene. V lost 1 base to trimming and J lost 4 bases; unmatched junction nucleotides: 8. The CDR3 consists of 16 residues. CDR3 loop: CASSLGWGQGPYEQYF. CDR3 nucleotide sequence: TGTGCCAGCAGCTTAGGGTGGGGACAGGGTCCATACGAGCAGTACTTC. The whole variable domain, filled in from reference TRBV7-6 and TRBJ2-7, reads GAGVSQSPRYKVTKRGQDVALRCDPISGHVSLYWYRQALGQGPEFLTYFNYEAQQDKSGLPNDRFSAERPEGSISTLTIQRTEQRDSAMYRCASSLGWGQGPYEQYFGPGTRLTVT.

The chain employs TRBV19 and TRBJ1-5, with TRBD1 matching 7 bases. Germline CDR1 reads LNHDA; CDR2 reads SQIVND (reference sequence). There are 13 residues in the CDR3. V was clipped by 3 bases and J by 6 bases; unmatched bases: 2. Here the CDR3 reads CASSMTGSQPQHF. CDR3 sequence (DNA): TGTGCCAGTAGTATGACAGGGAGTCAGCCCCAGCATTTT.

CDR3 amino acids: CASSLRQQGRTDTQYF. CDR3 nucleotide sequence: TGCGCCAGCAGCTTGCGCCAACAGGGACGGACAGATACGCAGTATTTT. The chain has TRBV5-1 and TRBJ2-3; TRBD1 might be the D (6 bases). The CDR3 length is 16 residues. Deletions cut 1 base from V and 3 bases from J, with 15 bases between. CDR1 is SGHRS, CDR2 YFSETQ, per germline.

This chain links TRBV2 with TRBJ2-2; the match to TRBD1 covers 9 bases. Germline-derived CDR1 and CDR2 are SNHLY and FYNNEI. The CDR3 loop spans 14 amino acids. With 7 bases clipped from V and 4 bases from J, the junction kept 4 bases outside the gene matches. The CDR3 nucleotides read TGTGCCAGCAAACAGGGGGCCCCCACCGGGGAGCTGTTTTTT. This gives the protein CASKQGAPTGELFF.

The CDR3 here is CASSQEADQPQHF. CDR3 DNA sequence: TGTGCCAGCAGCCAAGAGGCCGATCAGCCCCAGCATTTT. The chain uses TRBV4-2 and TRBJ1-5; D gene unclear. Deletions cut 0 bases from V and 5 bases from J, with 5 bases between. CDR3 length equals 13 residues. Per germline, CDR1 LGHNA and CDR2 YNFKEQ.

This rearrangement joins TRBV5-4 to TRBJ1-3; 9 nucleotides agree with TRBD1. Trimming at V came to 4 bases and at J to 4 bases, leaving 6 bases not matched to a gene. Germline-derived CDR1 and CDR2 are SGHNT and YYREEE (reference sequence). CDR3 length equals 15 residues. The CDR3 region is CASSQWDRAGNTIYF. As DNA, the CDR3 is TGTGCCAGCAGCCAGTGGGACAGGGCCGGAAACACCATATATTTT.

The chain joins TRBV7-6 to TRBJ2-7; 15 nucleotides agree with TRBD2. The J segment lost 2 bases and the V segment lost 3 bases, leaving 5 bases of the junction unmatched. The CDR3 extends over 17 amino acids. Per the germline V gene, CDR1 is SGHVS and CDR2 is FNYEAQ. CDR3 coding DNA: TGTGCCAGCAGCTTGGGACTAGCGGGGGGATCGGCCTACGAGCAGTACTTC. This translates into CASSLGLAGGSAYEQYF.

The V and J genes are TRBV5-1 and TRBJ2-2; TRBD1 agrees at 8 bases. Germline V gene lookup returns CDR1 SGHRS and CDR2 YFSETQ. This CDR3 contains 15 residues. Losses at the gene ends were 10 bases for V and 4 bases for J; bases not matched to a gene: 12. This CDR3 reads CASHIGGQVTGELFF. CDR3 DNA sequence: TGCGCCTCACACATTGGGGGACAGGTCACCGGGGAGCTGTTTTTT.

V gene TRBV2 combines with J gene TRBJ1-4, with TRBD1 as a possible D gene (5 bases). This CDR3 comprises 17 residues. The germline V gene has CDR1 SNHLY and CDR2 FYNNEI. Trimming took off 1 base at V and 0 bases at J, with 12 bases between the two ends. CDR3 protein: CASSEVGAASTNEKLFF. In nucleotides, the CDR3 is TGTGCCAGCAGTGAAGTAGGGGCAGCATCAACTAATGAAAAACTGTTTTTT.

This clone was seen a few times. The chain couples TRBV6-2 or TRBV6-3 to TRBJ1-5; TRBD1 aligns across 9 bases. CDR3 length: 18 residues. Trimming cost V 3 bases and J 7 bases; bases outside gene matches: 16. Germline V gene data show CDR1 as MNHEY and CDR2 as SVGEGT. The CDR3 region is CASSYSQNYRGRRQPQHF. CDR3 DNA: TGTGCCAGCAGTTATTCTCAGAACTACAGGGGGCGTAGACAGCCCCAGCATTTT.

Of note for this clone: This sample includes further DNA sequences coding for the same CDR3. V is TRBV3-1 (or the pseudogene TRBV3-2) and J is TRBJ2-3, with unresolved D. V was trimmed by 3 bases and J by 3 bases, leaving 7 bases between them. This CDR3 contains 13 residues. CDR1 LGHDT and CDR2 YNNKEL come from the germline V gene (reference sequence). The CDR3 here is CASSQRSTDTQYF. The CDR3 coding sequence is TGTGCCAGCAGCCAGCGCTCTACAGATACGCAGTATTTT.

The chain is built from TRBV14 and TRBJ2-2; no reliable D call. The V gene's germline CDR1 is SGHDN and CDR2 FVKESK. V lost 1 base and J 0 bases, leaving 9 bases between the germline ends. The CDR3 length is 16 residues. CDR3 amino acids: CASSQAQVTNTGELFF. In DNA, the CDR3 is TGTGCCAGCAGCCAAGCCCAGGTCACGAACACCGGGGAGCTGTTTTTT.

The chain combines TRBV12-3 or TRBV12-4 with TRBJ1-3, with unresolved D. Trimming left V 3 bases short and J 5 bases short, with 5 bases between. This CDR3 has 12 residues. CDR3 in amino acids: CASSFPRNTIYF. The CDR3 DNA sequence: TGTGCCAGCAGTTTTCCCAGAAACACCATATATTTT.

The chain employs TRBV27 and TRBJ1-4, with 9 nucleotides matching TRBD1. The J segment lost 0 bases and the V segment lost 5 bases, leaving 4 bases of the junction unmatched. The CDR3 covers 16 residues. CDR1 and CDR2 from the germline V gene are MNHEY and SMNVEV (reference sequence). The CDR3 loop is CASSRRTGATNEKLFF. CDR3 nucleotide sequence: TGTGCCAGCAGTCGGCGGACAGGGGCAACTAATGAAAAACTGTTTTTT.

The chain carries TRBV30 and TRBJ2-1; 10 bases fit TRBD2. Germline CDR1 GTSNPN, CDR2 SVGIG (reference sequence). The CDR3 contains 13 residues. Unmatched junction bases numbered 1, after V lost 2 bases and J lost 6 bases. The DNA of the CDR3 is TGTGCCTGGAGTAGCGGGGGGGTCAATGAGCAGTTCTTC. Its translation is CAWSSGGVNEQFF.

This chain connects TRBV3-1 (or the pseudogene TRBV3-2) to TRBJ2-1; TRBD1 matches at 10 bases. CDR3 size: 16 residues. Unmatched junction bases numbered 4, after V lost 3 bases and J lost 2 bases. Germline CDR1 LGHDT, CDR2 YNNKEL (reference sequence). CDR3 protein: CASSQTGGVAYNEQFF. Written as DNA, the CDR3 is TGTGCCAGCAGCCAGACAGGGGGCGTCGCCTACAATGAGCAGTTCTTC.

CDR3 amino acids: CASSLIGDQETQYF. For the CDR3, the DNA is TGTGCCAGCAGCTTGATCGGGGACCAAGAGACCCAGTACTTC. The chain uses TRBV5-5 and TRBJ2-5; D perhaps matches TRBD2 (5 bases). The CDR3 has 14 residues. Trimming removed 1 base from V and 0 bases from J, with 7 bases in between. In germline, CDR1 is SGHKS, CDR2 YYEKEE (reference sequence).